This passage covers 25 T cell receptor beta chains from one sample sequenced in a study of identical twins. TCRdb ran MiXCR on the 5' RACE reads and lists one entry per CDR3 protein. The table includes under 900,000 distinct CDR3 sequences, 15% to 20% detected once. Another study also made use of these data, one on T cells expressing NK-cell markers.

Sequencing was performed on PBMCs. The receptors come from a woman between 18 and 30 years old in good health.

This clonotype was detected ten times or more. The chain carries TRBV5-1 and TRBJ1-1, with TRBD1 identical over 8 bases. This CDR3 has 16 amino acids. The J segment lost 0 bases and the V segment lost 5 bases, leaving 9 bases of the junction unmatched. The germline V gene has CDR1 SGHRS and CDR2 YFSETQ. The CDR3 region is CASRMDRASVNTEAFF. CDR3 coding DNA: TGCGCCAGCAGGATGGACAGGGCGTCCGTGAACACTGAAGCTTTCTTT.

The table lists this clonotype with a few counts. The chain combines TRBV5-1 with TRBJ1-5; tentatively, D is TRBD1 (6 bases). The germline gives CDR1 SGHRS, CDR2 YFSETQ. The CDR3 length is 17 residues. V lost 4 bases and J lost 0, with 17 bases in between. The CDR3 DNA sequence: TGCGCCAGCAGCCCGACCGGGGGCGTAGGTAGCAATCAGCCCCAGCATTTT. Translation gives CASSPTGGVGSNQPQHF. Supplemented by reference TRBV5-1 and TRBJ1-5, the full variable domain reads KAGVTQTPRYLIKTRGQQVTLSCSPISGHRSVSWYQQTPGQGLQFLFEYFSETQRNKGNFPGRFSGRQFSNSRSEMNVSTLELGDSALYLCASSPTGGVGSNQPQHFGDGTRLSIL.

This chain uses TRBV7-8 with TRBJ2-2; 7 bases agree with TRBD1. V was pared by 3 bases and J by 4 bases, with 5 bases of the junction left unmatched. The germline CDR1 and CDR2 sequences are SGHVS and FQNEAQ. This CDR3 has 15 amino acids. The CDR3 region is CASSFPTGTTGELFF. The CDR3 nucleotides read TGTGCCAGCAGCTTTCCGACAGGGACCACCGGGGAGCTGTTTTTT.

This clonotype was seen only a few times. The J gene is TRBJ2-3, the V gene TRBV14; possibly TRBD2 for D (6 bases). Germline CDR1 reads SGHDN; CDR2 reads FVKESK. This CDR3 comprises 13 residues. V lost 3 bases and J 10 bases, leaving 14 bases between the germline ends. This chain's CDR3 is CASSQREETSQYF. In DNA form, the CDR3 reads TGTGCCAGCAGCCAGAGGGAGGAGACTTCGCAGTATTTT.

This clonotype occurred a few times. This rearrangement joins TRBV20-1 to TRBJ1-1; 8 nucleotides agree with TRBD1. The trim removed 6 bases at V and 10 bases at J, leaving 10 bases unmatched. The CDR3 extends over 12 amino acids. The germline V gene encodes CDR1 DFQATT and CDR2 SNEGSKA (reference sequence). The CDR3 reads CSAAGQGLRAFF. The CDR3 DNA reads TGCAGTGCAGCTGGACAGGGTTTACGAGCTTTCTTT.

This clonotype appeared a few times. V usage is TRBV5-1 and J usage is TRBJ2-1, with D possibly being TRBD2 (5 bases). Germline loops: CDR1 SGHRS, CDR2 YFSETQ. The CDR3 has 18 residues. The ends were cut back, 2 bases at V and 3 bases at J, with 21 bases in the middle. The CDR3 region has the DNA TGCGCCAGCAGCTTTCCAACGCGGGTCAGAGGTTACTACAATGAGCAGTTCTTC. This sequence encodes CASSFPTRVRGYYNEQFF.

This sequence joins TRBV7-9 and TRBJ2-7; D not certain. V was clipped by 6 bases and J by 1 base, with 10 bases between them. CDR1 and CDR2 from the germline V gene are SEHNR and FQNEAQ (reference sequence). The CDR3 is made up of 13 amino acids. CDR3 sequence: CASRETDSYEQYF. Here the CDR3 DNA reads TGTGCCAGCAGAGAAACAGATTCCTACGAGCAGTACTTC.

The table lists this clonotype with a few counts. This chain connects TRBV13 to TRBJ2-3; D is possibly TRBD1 (6 bases). The CDR3 totals 16 residues. V lost 2 bases, J lost 0 bases, and 12 bases lay in between. Germline-derived CDR1 and CDR2 are PRHDT and FYEKMQ (reference sequence). In DNA form, the CDR3 reads TGTGCCAGCAGCTTAAAGGGGGAGCCTAGCACAGATACGCAGTATTTT. Its protein product is CASSLKGEPSTDTQYF.

The chain has TRBV20-1 and TRBJ2-1, with 10 bases that match TRBD2. Germline CDR1 reads DFQATT; CDR2 reads SNEGSKA (reference sequence). The CDR3 sequence is 14 residues long. V lost 1 base, J lost 5 bases, and 2 bases stayed unmatched. The CDR3 region has the DNA TGCAGTGCTAGAGTTGGGACTAGCGACAATGAGCAGTTCTTC. Its translation is CSARVGTSDNEQFF.

V and J are TRBV7-9 and TRBJ2-1, with a weak D call TRBD2 (5 bases). Per the germline V gene, CDR1 is SEHNR and CDR2 is FQNEAQ (reference sequence). The CDR3 runs to 14 residues. The V end was cut by 5 bases, the J end by 8 bases, with 16 bases between. In DNA, the CDR3 is TGTGCCAGCAGCCACGGGGTAAGCGTTCATGAGCAGTTCTTC. Translation: CASSHGVSVHEQFF.

V and J are TRBV11-2 and TRBJ1-2; 9 nucleotides align to TRBD1. Germline lookup yields CDR1 SGHAT and CDR2 FQNNGV. The V segment lost 5 bases and the J segment 1 base; nucleotides outside the gene matches: 5. The CDR3 loop spans 15 amino acids. The CDR3 region is CASSPDRGFNYGYTF. For the CDR3, the DNA is TGTGCCAGCAGCCCGGACAGGGGATTTAACTATGGCTACACCTTC. Drawing the rest from reference TRBV11-2 and TRBJ1-2, the complete variable domain is EAGVAQSPRYKIIEKRQSVAFWCNPISGHATLYWYQQILGQGPKLLIQFQNNGVVDDSQLPKDRFSAERLKGVDSTLKIQPAKLEDSAVYLCASSPDRGFNYGYTFGSGTRLTVV.

There are many counts of this clonotype. This chain uses TRBV12-3 or TRBV12-4 with TRBJ2-3; D remains ambiguous. The CDR3 totals 11 residues. Trimming stripped 4 bases from V and 5 bases from J, with 4 bases between. The CDR3 sequence is CASSWGDTQYF. The DNA of the CDR3 is TGTGCCAGCAGTTGGGGAGATACGCAGTATTTT.

There are a few counts of this clonotype. In DNA, the CDR3 is TGTGCCAGCAGTTTAGGCCCCTATCAGCCCCAGCATTTT. The encoded protein is CASSLGPYQPQHF. The chain links TRBV12-3 or TRBV12-4 to TRBJ1-5; D is undetermined. This CDR3 has 13 residues. Between the trimmed V and J ends, which lost 1 base and 5 bases, there was a span of 6 bases.

V is TRBV9 and J is TRBJ2-5; D perhaps matches TRBD1 (5 bases). This CDR3 spans 14 amino acids. In germline, CDR1 is SGDLS, CDR2 YYNGEE. V was pared by 0 bases and J by 7 bases, with 13 bases between. CDR3 residues: CASSVVGREGTQYF. The CDR3 coding sequence is TGTGCCAGCAGCGTAGTGGGCAGGGAAGGGACCCAGTACTTC.

The chain links TRBV27 to TRBJ2-2; TRBD1 agrees at 10 bases. Germline V gene lookup returns CDR1 MNHEY and CDR2 SMNVEV (reference sequence). The V segment lost 6 bases and the J segment 4 bases; nucleotides outside the gene matches: 5. The CDR3 sequence is 15 residues long. CDR3: CASSPGQGLTGELFF. The CDR3 nucleotides are TGTGCCAGCAGCCCGGGACAGGGGCTCACCGGGGAGCTGTTTTTT.

The chain carries TRBV12-3 or TRBV12-4 and TRBJ2-1, with D possibly matching TRBD1 (5 bases). The CDR3 sequence is 16 residues long. The V gene lost 7 bases and the J gene lost 0 bases, with 16 bases spanning the gap. CDR3 nucleotides: TGTGCCAGCACCGTCGTCTGGCAGGGCTCCTACAATGAGCAGTTCTTC. Translation: CASTVVWQGSYNEQFF.

V usage is TRBV3-1 and J usage is TRBJ1-5; D gene unclear. The CDR3 sequence is 14 residues long. The V end lost 1 base, the J end lost 2 bases, and 6 bases lay between the germline ends. Germline V gene sequence: CDR1 LGHDT, CDR2 YNNKEL (reference sequence). Here the CDR3 DNA reads TGTGCCAGCAGCCAAGGAGCCCGCAATCAGCCCCAGCATTTT. Protein product: CASSQGARNQPQHF.

The rearrangement links TRBV7-2 to TRBJ2-5; TRBD1 might be the D (6 bases). The V and J ends lost 4 bases and 4 bases respectively, with 10 bases between them. Germline lookup yields CDR1 SGHTA and CDR2 FQGNSA. The CDR3 contains 13 residues. CDR3 residues: CASSWLGGETQYF. The CDR3, as DNA: TGTGCCAGCAGCTGGCTAGGGGGAGAGACCCAGTACTTC.

This clonotype was observed a handful of times. The V call is TRBV6-1, the J call TRBJ2-7; tentative D call: TRBD1 (6 bases). Trimming shortened V by 6 bases and J by 0 bases, and 12 bases separated the two germline ends. CDR3 length: 14 amino acids. Germline V gene data show CDR1 as MNHNS and CDR2 as SASEGT. The CDR3 region is CASSPRGPSYEQYF. The CDR3 nucleotides are TGTGCCAGCAGCCCCAGGGGTCCCTCCTACGAGCAGTACTTC.

V usage is TRBV5-1 and J usage is TRBJ2-1, with D uncertain. The CDR3 has 16 amino acids. V lost 0 bases and J lost 5, with 15 bases in between. Germline CDR1 is SGHRS and CDR2 is YFSETQ. The CDR3 DNA follows: TGCGCCAGCAGCTTGGTCCCCCAGATGAGAGACAATGAGCAGTTCTTC. Translated: CASSLVPQMRDNEQFF. Using reference TRBV5-1 and TRBJ2-1 for the parts outside the CDR3, the full variable domain is KAGVTQTPRYLIKTRGQQVTLSCSPISGHRSVSWYQQTPGQGLQFLFEYFSETQRNKGNFPGRFSGRQFSNSRSEMNVSTLELGDSALYLCASSLVPQMRDNEQFFGPGTRLTVL.

This clonotype has a handful of counts. The genes are TRBV5-1 and TRBJ2-1; the D gene is possibly TRBD2 (5 bases). The CDR3 runs 13 residues. Germline CDR1 reads SGHRS; CDR2 reads YFSETQ. Between the trimmed V and J ends, which lost 1 base and 5 bases, there was a span of 7 bases. CDR3 in DNA: TGCGCCAGCAGCTTGTACGGGGACAATGAGCAGTTCTTC. This encodes CASSLYGDNEQFF. The variable domain in full, completed from reference TRBV5-1 and TRBJ2-1, reads KAGVTQTPRYLIKTRGQQVTLSCSPISGHRSVSWYQQTPGQGLQFLFEYFSETQRNKGNFPGRFSGRQFSNSRSEMNVSTLELGDSALYLCASSLYGDNEQFFGPGTRLTVL.

This chain joins TRBV10-3 and TRBJ1-6; 11 bases are a match to TRBD1. CDR1 is ENHRY, CDR2 SYGVKD, per germline. The trim removed 2 bases at V and 10 bases at J, leaving 1 base unmatched. The CDR3 loop spans 14 amino acids. The CDR3 region is CAISEGTGGSPLHF. The CDR3 bases are TGTGCCATCAGTGAGGGGACAGGGGGGTCACCCCTCCACTTT.

This clonotype appeared a few times. The chain is built from TRBV20-1 and TRBJ2-6; D uncertain. CDR1 and CDR2 from the germline V gene are DFQATT and SNEGSKA (reference sequence). The CDR3 consists of 14 residues. V lost 5 bases to trimming and J lost 2 bases, with 10 bases between them. The CDR3 DNA reads as TGCAGTGCTCCCATCCTACCTGGGGCCAACGTCCTGACTTTC. It specifies CSAPILPGANVLTF.

This clonotype was seen a handful of times. This chain uses TRBV12-3 or TRBV12-4 with TRBJ2-2, with D tentatively TRBD1 or TRBD2 (5 bases each). CDR3 length: 16 residues. Trimming pared 5 bases from V and 4 bases from J, leaving 17 bases between. CDR3 amino acids: CASSPGQTVGTGELFF. The CDR3 DNA sequence: TGTGCCAGCAGTCCGGGGCAAACTGTTGGCACCGGGGAGCTGTTTTTT.

V is TRBV18 and J is TRBJ2-1, with 10 bases matching TRBD2. The CDR3 totals 15 residues. CDR1 KGHSH and CDR2 LQKENI come from the germline V gene. Trimming at V came to 3 bases and at J to 10 bases, leaving 9 bases not matched to a gene. CDR3 region: CASSPIAGGPSEQFF. In DNA form, the CDR3 reads TGTGCCAGCTCACCGATAGCGGGAGGCCCCTCGGAGCAGTTCTTC.